This TCR beta chain is from a study of technical replicates of blood from a few donors. Trimming stripped 2 bases from V and 6 bases from J, with 8 bases between. The germline CDR1 and CDR2 sequences are MNHEY and SVGAGI. CDR3 length: 13 amino acids. Measured with immunoSEQ multiplex PCR; TCRdb has only the in-frame clones, and not every one. The repertoire holds tens of thousands of clones, with roughly 94% as singletons. The chain joins TRBV6-5 to TRBJ2-1, with D uncertain. This TCR was recovered from a human donor in good health. The sample was T cells isolated from PBMCs. DNA for the CDR3: TGTGCCAGCAGTTACAACTCCGGCAATGAGCAGTTCTTC. It specifies CASSYNSGNEQFF.